This TCR beta chain was documented in a study of shared clonotypes between healthy human individuals. Genomic DNA of each subset was evenly split across several immunoSEQ plates. Replicate PCRs for unsorted PBMC used roughly 0.3 ug DNA (approximately 30,000 T cell genomes). In the original processing: There were no quality scores in the junction-only immunoSEQ sequences, so filtering differed. Measured with immunoSEQ multiplex PCR; TCRdb has only the in-frame clones, and not every one. V, J and clone size derive from that table, while D and trimming were established from the DNA sequence. The top ten hold more than 10% of the sample, which has some 530,000 clones, around 73% seen once. The CDR3 loop spans 15 amino acids. The germline CDR1 and CDR2 sequences are SQVTM and ANQGSEA. Germline trimming cut 3 bases from V and 4 bases from J; bases unmatched to any gene: 5. Regarding this clone: Its antigen is unidentified.

Whole-study findings and limits: The sampled material consisted only of blood, and tissue repertoires are likely to differ.

The sample was PBMCs. The chain employs TRBV29-1 and TRBJ2-7; 14 nucleotides line up with TRBD2. This clonotype was sampled from a woman aged 40 to 55 in good health. Some clones in this sample may be carry-over from other donors' samples. The CDR3 nucleotides read TGCAGCGTTGAGGGAGGGACTAGCGGGAGTTACGAGCAGTACTTC. The encoded protein is CSVEGGTSGSYEQYF.